The rows below give T cell receptor beta chains drawn from one sample of a study of blood T cells in healthy people across ages. TCRdb processed the 5' RACE reads anew with MiXCR; each CDR3 protein has one entry. The repertoire holds 1 million or so distinct CDR3 sequences, with less than 25% as singletons. The sample also formed part of further work on T cells of mothers and their children.

Source material: blood. These receptor sequences come from a girl between 2 and 10 years old in good health. The CDR3 runs from the conserved cysteine through the conserved F or W. D genes are given only for firm matches. Rows give clone size only sometimes, using once, few, many, or a class for an expanded clone.

j_call: TRBJ1-2; cdr3_length: 15; v_call: TRBV4-1; d_call: TRBD1; clone_size: -; cdr3_aa: CASSHEGGDRYGYTF; cdr3_nt: TGCGCCAGCAGCCATGAAGGTGGGGACAGATATGGCTACACCTTC
j_call: TRBJ2-7; cdr3_length: 14; v_call: TRBV20-1; d_call: -; clone_size: -; cdr3_aa: CSARGGRLSYEQYF; cdr3_nt: TGCAGTGCTAGAGGGGGACGTCTCTCCTACGAGCAGTACTTC
j_call: TRBJ1-2; cdr3_length: 14; v_call: TRBV19; d_call: -; clone_size: -; cdr3_aa: CASRKPGDNYGYTF; cdr3_nt: TGTGCCAGTAGGAAACCAGGGGATAACTATGGCTACACCTTC
j_call: TRBJ2-3; cdr3_length: 14; v_call: TRBV6-1; d_call: -; clone_size: -; cdr3_aa: CASSEPGSTDTQYF; cdr3_nt: TGTGCCAGCAGTGAACCAGGGAGCACAGATACGCAGTATTTT
j_call: TRBJ1-1; cdr3_length: 15; v_call: TRBV20-1; d_call: -; clone_size: -; cdr3_aa: CSAAAGRVGGTEAFF; cdr3_nt: TGCAGTGCCGCGGCCGGGAGGGTCGGAGGGACTGAAGCTTTCTTT
j_call: TRBJ1-2; cdr3_length: 14; v_call: TRBV7-9; d_call: TRBD1; clone_size: -; cdr3_aa: CASSPVTGDYGYTF; cdr3_nt: TGTGCCAGCAGCCCGGTCACAGGGGACTATGGCTACACCTTC
j_call: TRBJ2-4; cdr3_length: 14; v_call: TRBV5-6; d_call: -; clone_size: -; cdr3_aa: CASSLSLAKNTQYF; cdr3_nt: TGTGCCAGCAGCTTGTCATTAGCCAAAAACACTCAGTACTTC
j_call: TRBJ2-3; cdr3_length: 14; v_call: TRBV4-3; d_call: -; clone_size: -; cdr3_aa: CASSQFTDTDTQYF; cdr3_nt: TGCGCCAGCAGCCAATTTACAGACACAGATACGCAGTATTTT
j_call: TRBJ1-1; cdr3_length: 14; v_call: TRBV6-6; d_call: -; clone_size: -; cdr3_aa: CASKGVVRDTEAFF; cdr3_nt: TGTGCCAGCAAGGGGGTTGTGAGGGACACTGAAGCTTTCTTT
j_call: TRBJ2-3; cdr3_length: 15; v_call: TRBV12-3/TRBV12-4; d_call: TRBD2; clone_size: few; cdr3_aa: CASSFGGGVYDTQYF; cdr3_nt: TGTGCCAGCAGTTTCGGCGGGGGTGTCTATGATACGCAGTATTTT
j_call: TRBJ2-5; cdr3_length: 13; v_call: TRBV7-9; d_call: -; clone_size: -; cdr3_aa: CASGSWGQETQYF; cdr3_nt: TGTGCCAGCGGCTCGTGGGGCCAAGAGACCCAGTACTTC
j_call: TRBJ2-5; cdr3_length: 15; v_call: TRBV4-2; d_call: -; clone_size: few; cdr3_aa: CANSNEHREEETQYF; cdr3_nt: TGTGCCAACAGCAACGAACACAGGGAAGAAGAGACCCAGTACTTC
j_call: TRBJ2-1; cdr3_length: 14; v_call: TRBV5-5; d_call: -; clone_size: -; cdr3_aa: CASLWEEVYNEQFF; cdr3_nt: TGTGCCAGCCTTTGGGAGGAGGTCTACAATGAGCAGTTCTTC
j_call: TRBJ2-1; cdr3_length: 18; v_call: TRBV6-1; d_call: -; clone_size: few; cdr3_aa: CASKEGRGAGKIYNEQFF; cdr3_nt: TGTGCCAGCAAAGAGGGGCGCGGGGCGGGAAAAATTTACAATGAGCAGTTCTTC
j_call: TRBJ2-5; cdr3_length: 17; v_call: TRBV7-2; d_call: TRBD2; clone_size: -; cdr3_aa: CASSLGLAGEVSETQYF; cdr3_nt: TGTGCCAGCAGCTTAGGGCTAGCGGGCGAGGTCTCAGAGACCCAGTACTTC
j_call: TRBJ2-1; cdr3_length: 11; v_call: TRBV5-1; d_call: -; clone_size: few; cdr3_aa: CASSLGDLQFF; cdr3_nt: TGCGCCAGCAGCTTGGGGGACTTACAGTTCTTC
j_call: TRBJ2-7; cdr3_length: 15; v_call: TRBV9; d_call: TRBD1; clone_size: -; cdr3_aa: CASSADGTDTYEQYF; cdr3_nt: TGTGCCAGCAGCGCAGACGGGACAGATACCTACGAGCAGTACTTC
j_call: TRBJ2-7; cdr3_length: 11; v_call: TRBV20-1; d_call: -; clone_size: -; cdr3_aa: CSATPGYEQYF; cdr3_nt: TGCAGTGCAACTCCGGGCTACGAGCAGTACTTC
j_call: TRBJ2-5; cdr3_length: 15; v_call: TRBV5-5; d_call: TRBD2; clone_size: -; cdr3_aa: CASSPWREGSWTQYF; cdr3_nt: TGTGCCAGCAGCCCCTGGCGGGAGGGGTCTTGGACCCAGTACTTC
j_call: TRBJ2-5; cdr3_length: 15; v_call: TRBV9; d_call: TRBD1; clone_size: few; cdr3_aa: CASSVEGTGEETQYF; cdr3_nt: TGTGCCAGCAGCGTAGAGGGGACAGGGGAGGAGACCCAGTACTTC
j_call: TRBJ1-4; cdr3_length: 11; v_call: TRBV29-1; d_call: -; clone_size: few; cdr3_aa: CSVEEARKLFF; cdr3_nt: TGCAGCGTTGAAGAGGCGAGGAAACTGTTTTTT
j_call: TRBJ2-5; cdr3_length: 14; v_call: TRBV29-1; d_call: TRBD1; clone_size: -; cdr3_aa: CSVVGTGGRETQYF; cdr3_nt: TGCAGCGTTGTTGGGACAGGGGGGAGGGAGACCCAGTACTTC
j_call: TRBJ1-2; cdr3_length: 13; v_call: TRBV6-6; d_call: -; clone_size: -; cdr3_aa: CASTADSNYGYTF; cdr3_nt: TGTGCCAGCACGGCGGATTCTAACTATGGCTACACCTTC
j_call: TRBJ1-3; cdr3_length: 15; v_call: TRBV3-1; d_call: -; clone_size: -; cdr3_aa: CASSQDPGPRDTIYF; cdr3_nt: TGTGCCAGCAGCCAAGATCCGGGCCCACGGGACACCATATATTTT
j_call: TRBJ1-6; cdr3_length: 13; v_call: TRBV12-3/TRBV12-4; d_call: -; clone_size: -; cdr3_aa: CATRVTGNSPLHF; cdr3_nt: TGTGCCACCAGGGTAACAGGGAACTCACCCCTCCACTTT
j_call: TRBJ1-2; cdr3_length: 16; v_call: TRBV7-2; d_call: -; clone_size: few; cdr3_aa: CASSSWFSDTNYGYTF; cdr3_nt: TGTGCCAGCAGCTCTTGGTTCTCTGATACTAACTATGGCTACACCTTC
j_call: TRBJ2-7; cdr3_length: 14; v_call: TRBV20-1; d_call: -; clone_size: -; cdr3_aa: CSAKTGTAEVEQYF; cdr3_nt: TGCAGTGCCAAAACCGGGACTGCCGAGGTCGAGCAGTACTTC
j_call: TRBJ2-7; cdr3_length: 21; v_call: TRBV11-1; d_call: TRBD2; clone_size: few; cdr3_aa: CASSSGTSGRASPLGSYEQYF; cdr3_nt: TGTGCCAGCAGCTCGGGGACTAGCGGGAGGGCATCCCCTTTAGGGTCCTACGAGCAGTACTTC
j_call: TRBJ1-1; cdr3_length: 15; v_call: TRBV4-2; d_call: -; clone_size: -; cdr3_aa: CASSQEEYGGTEAFF; cdr3_nt: TGTGCCAGCAGCCAAGAAGAATATGGGGGCACTGAAGCTTTCTTT
j_call: TRBJ2-5; cdr3_length: 17; v_call: TRBV9; d_call: TRBD2; clone_size: -; cdr3_aa: CASSARVAGGNQETQYF; cdr3_nt: TGTGCCAGCAGCGCACGGGTGGCGGGAGGGAACCAAGAGACCCAGTACTTC
j_call: TRBJ2-1; cdr3_length: 15; v_call: TRBV20-1; d_call: TRBD2; clone_size: few; cdr3_aa: CSAPGLAGGYSEQFF; cdr3_nt: TGCAGTGCTCCGGGACTAGCGGGAGGCTACAGCGAGCAGTTCTTC
j_call: TRBJ1-3; cdr3_length: 14; v_call: TRBV20-1; d_call: TRBD1; clone_size: -; cdr3_aa: CSALDRPSGNTIYF; cdr3_nt: TGCAGTGCTCTGGACAGGCCTTCTGGAAACACCATATATTTT
j_call: TRBJ2-7; cdr3_length: 16; v_call: TRBV11-2; d_call: TRBD1; clone_size: -; cdr3_aa: CASSRSAPGQGHEQYF; cdr3_nt: TGTGCCAGCAGCCGTAGCGCTCCGGGACAGGGGCACGAGCAGTACTTC